This note documents a single T cell receptor beta chain sequence. What this receptor recognizes is not known. There are no base qualities to consult, and no much larger clone falls within one base. This specimen belongs to a study of technical replicates of blood from a handful of donors (dated by TCRdb to about 2017). Receptor amplification or capture employed the immunoSEQ multiplex PCR assay. Here the immuneACCESS table is served through TCRdb, limited to in-frame sequences with V and J called. Missing clones are a known gap in these copies; in checked studies unresolved V genes cover under half, and the rest lacks a known reason. The sample contains roughly 80,000 clones, about 91% of them found a single time. About 0.38% of the sample goes to the ten largest clones. Inclusive of the bounding cysteine and phenylalanine, the CDR3 is 16 residues long. Just CDR3 DNA is preserved here, 48 bases in frame from base 1. The germline V gene (reference sequence) provides CDR1 LNHNV and CDR2 YYDKDF. V is pared back by 0 bases and J by 0 bases, with 6 bases lying between the germline termini.

Here the chain combines TRBV15 and TRBJ2-6; no D gene call is confident. The sequence was obtained from a human donor in good health. Sequenced material: T cells isolated from PBMCs. The DNA is TGTGCCACCAGCAGAGATTATAACTCTGGGGCCAACGTCCTGACTTTC. Translated, it reads CATSRDYNSGANVLTF.